The rows below give T cell receptor beta chains drawn from one sample of a study of blood T cell repertoires in COVID-19. Clones were read by immunoSEQ multiplex PCR, and TCRdb kept only the in-frame ones, dropping some. The sample includes about 140,000 clones, roughly four fifths of them seen just once. What was sequenced was peripheral blood. Receptors were obtained from a woman between 45 and 65 years old with active or convalescent COVID-19. The CDR3 runs from the conserved cysteine through the conserved F or W. The order of the fields is D gene, clone size, V gene, J gene, CDR3 protein, CDR3 DNA. A D gene is named only where the DNA matches it firmly. A clone size is listed for some rows: how often the clone was seen (once, few, many), or a class if it is expanded.

-,-,TRBV18,TRBJ1-1,CASSPPVSTEAFF,TGTGCCAGCTCACCCCCGGTAAGCACTGAAGCTTTCTTT
-,-,TRBV27,TRBJ1-2,CLSLLQGDYGYTF,TGTCTCAGTCTCTTGCAGGGTGACTATGGCTACACCTTC
-,-,TRBV4-3,TRBJ2-3,CASSQVEYRTDTQYF,TGCGCCAGCAGCCAAGTTGAGTATCGCACAGATACGCAGTATTTT
-,-,TRBV18,TRBJ1-6,CASSLTEGSYNSPLHF,TGTGCCAGCTCGCTTACGGAGGGCTCCTATAATTCACCCCTCCACTTT
-,-,TRBV4-3,TRBJ1-1,CASSHHRDTEAFF,TGCGCCAGCAGCCACCACAGGGACACTGAAGCTTTCTTT
TRBD2,-,TRBV7-2,TRBJ2-7,CASSLERGGSYEQYF,TGTGCCAGCAGCTTAGAACGGGGGGGTTCCTACGAGCAGTACTTC
TRBD2,-,TRBV6-5,TRBJ2-7,CASTTSGRSYEQYF,TGTGCCAGCACCACTAGCGGACGCTCCTACGAGCAGTACTTC
-,-,TRBV11-2,TRBJ1-2,CASAPLGGVNYGYTF,TGTGCCAGCGCCCCCCTAGGGGGGGTGAACTATGGCTACACCTTC
TRBD2,-,TRBV6-5,TRBJ2-1,CASSYELAGYNEQFF,TGTGCCAGCAGTTACGAACTAGCGGGATACAATGAGCAGTTCTTC
-,-,TRBV2,TRBJ1-3,CASSEGAGNTIYF,TGTGCCAGCAGTGAAGGGGCGGGAAACACCATATATTTT
TRBD1,few,TRBV29-1,TRBJ2-3,CSVLTGTGSTDTQYF,TGCAGCGTTTTGACCGGGACAGGGAGCACAGATACGCAGTATTTT
TRBD2,-,TRBV5-4,TRBJ2-5,CASSVSPGTNRETQYF,TGTGCCAGCAGCGTTTCCCCCGGGACTAACCGAGAGACCCAGTACTTC
TRBD1,-,TRBV18,TRBJ1-2,CASSPGQGPGYGYTF,TGTGCCAGCTCACCCGGACAGGGTCCCGGCTATGGCTACACCTTC
-,-,TRBV28,TRBJ1-4,CASSFGTATNEKLFF,TGTGCCAGCAGTTTTGGCACAGCAACTAATGAAAAACTGTTTTTT
-,-,TRBV29-1,TRBJ1-2,CSVGTGNYGYTF,TGCAGCGTTGGGACGGGGAACTATGGCTACACCTTC
TRBD2,-,TRBV30,TRBJ2-1,CAWSVLIAGGPRNEQFF,TGTGCCTGGAGTGTATTGATAGCGGGGGGGCCTAGGAATGAGCAGTTCTTC
TRBD1,-,TRBV9,TRBJ1-1,CASSVDPTGGRTEAFF,TGTGCCAGCAGCGTAGACCCCACAGGGGGCAGGACTGAAGCTTTCTTT
TRBD1,-,TRBV18,TRBJ1-2,CASSRGTGELGYTF,TGTGCCAGCTCACGCGGGACAGGGGAACTTGGCTACACCTTC
TRBD1,-,TRBV27,TRBJ1-2,CASSLRTGGRDGYTF,TGTGCCAGCAGTCTACGGACAGGGGGCAGAGATGGCTACACCTTC
-,-,TRBV2,TRBJ2-3,CASSEGTPSTDTQYF,TGTGCCAGCAGTGAGGGCACGCCTAGCACAGATACGCAGTATTTT
TRBD2,-,TRBV7-2,TRBJ2-1,CASSSPGLASRNEQFF,TGTGCCAGCAGCTCTCCTGGACTAGCGAGTAGGAATGAGCAGTTCTTC
TRBD1,-,TRBV30,TRBJ1-5,CAWSGWAGGDQPQHF,TGTGCCTGGAGTGGGTGGGCAGGGGGCGATCAGCCCCAGCATTTT
-,-,TRBV4-2,TRBJ2-3,CASSQGDGSLDTQYF,TGTGCCAGCAGCCAAGGGGACGGGAGTTTAGATACGCAGTATTTT
TRBD2,-,TRBV28,TRBJ2-1,CASRGGLAGANEQFF,TGTGCCAGCAGGGGGGGACTAGCGGGAGCCAATGAGCAGTTCTTC
-,-,TRBV28,TRBJ2-7,CASVRSQGSYEQYF,TGTGCCAGCGTACGGTCCCAGGGGAGCTACGAGCAGTACTTC
TRBD2,few,TRBV7-2,TRBJ2-7,CASSLPRTSGAPEQYF,TGTGCCAGCAGCTTACCGCGGACTAGCGGGGCCCCCGAGCAGTACTTC
TRBD1,-,TRBV27,TRBJ2-7,CASSLTGSYEQYF,TGTGCCAGCAGCTTGACAGGGTCCTACGAGCAGTACTTC
TRBD1,-,TRBV19,TRBJ1-1,CASSLSGQGGTEAFF,TGTGCCAGTAGTCTCTCGGGACAGGGAGGCACTGAAGCTTTCTTT
-,-,TRBV13,TRBJ1-3,CASSLDRISDRRSGNTIYF,TGTGCCAGCAGCTTAGATCGGATTTCTGACAGGCGCTCTGGAAACACCATATATTTT
-,-,TRBV4-3,TRBJ1-2,CASSQDSGNSYGYTF,TGCGCCAGCAGCCAAGATAGCGGGAATTCTTATGGCTACACCTTC
-,-,TRBV7-2,TRBJ1-2,CASSPWGQGSGGYTF,TGTGCCAGCAGCCCTTGGGGCCAGGGGTCGGGAGGCTACACCTTC
TRBD1,-,TRBV7-8,TRBJ1-4,CASSSRDRVEKLFF,TGTGCCAGCAGCTCCCGGGACAGGGTGGAAAAACTGTTTTTT
TRBD1,-,TRBV9,TRBJ1-4,CASSPGGTQLFF,TGTGCCAGCAGCCCAGGGGGGACTCAACTGTTTTTT
TRBD1,-,TRBV5-6,TRBJ1-5,CASSLKAGGVGNQPQHF,TGTGCCAGCAGCTTGAAGGCAGGGGGTGTTGGCAATCAGCCCCAGCATTTT
TRBD1,-,TRBV7-2,TRBJ1-2,CASSLARTGPYGYTF,TGTGCCAGCAGCTTAGCCCGGACAGGTCCTTATGGCTACACCTTC
-,few,TRBV18,TRBJ2-7,CASSPAGSYEQYF,TGTGCCAGCTCACCTGCAGGAAGCTACGAGCAGTACTTC
TRBD2,-,TRBV28,TRBJ2-5,CASRGQGLAGVETQYF,TGTGCCAGCAGGGGACAAGGACTAGCGGGAGTTGAGACCCAGTACTTC
TRBD2,once,TRBV7-7,TRBJ2-5,CASSATSGGPGTQYF,TGTGCTAGCAGCGCTACTAGCGGGGGGCCCGGGACCCAGTACTTC
-,-,TRBV5-5,TRBJ2-2,CASSPRTGTGELFF,TGTGCCAGCAGTCCCAGAACGGGGACCGGGGAGCTGTTTTTT
-,-,TRBV2,TRBJ2-2,CASSDVTGDTGELFF,TGTGCCAGCAGTGATGTCACGGGGGACACCGGGGAGCTGTTTTTT
-,once,TRBV27,TRBJ1-2,CASSYRENYGYTF,TGTGCCAGCAGTTACAGGGAAAACTATGGCTACACCTTC
TRBD2,-,TRBV9,TRBJ2-1,CASSVAGSGRDNEQFF,TGTGCCAGCAGCGTAGCTGGTAGCGGGAGGGATAATGAGCAGTTCTTC
TRBD1,-,TRBV11-2,TRBJ2-7,CASSLVPGTGDQYF,TGTGCCAGCAGCTTAGTTCCCGGGACAGGAGACCAGTACTTC
TRBD1,-,TRBV29-1,TRBJ1-1,CSVRTGAGTEAFF,TGCAGCGTTCGGACAGGGGCCGGCACTGAAGCTTTCTTT